The entry that follows covers one T cell receptor beta chain sequence. V was pared by 3 bases and J by 6 bases, with 9 bases of the junction left unmatched. CDR3 length: 16 residues. The germline V gene encodes CDR1 MGHRA and CDR2 YSYEKL. This sample stems from a study of blood T cell repertoires in COVID-19. TCRdb keeps only in-frame clones here, not all; method: immunoSEQ multiplex PCR. The profile shows about 150,000 clones, around 75% of them singletons. Followed longitudinally, the Seattle patients had been enrolled during active infection. The chain recombines TRBV4-1 with TRBJ1-4, with 8 bases identical to TRBD1. The origin of this receptor is a woman in her sixties or seventies with COVID-19, enrolled during active disease. The specimen was peripheral blood. The DNA of the CDR3 is TGCGCCAGCAGCCAGGGCCAGGGGGCCGGCGATGAAAAACTGTTTTTT. Translating it yields CASSQGQGAGDEKLFF.